This TCR beta chain was sequenced during a study of blood T cells in healthy people across ages. Study-wide results and limits: Possibly confounding the expanded clonotype changes was the fact that donor CMV status was unknown.

Trimming cost V 0 bases and J 2 bases, with 11 bases left between them. This CDR3 contains 15 residues. Per the germline V gene, CDR1 is LGHDT and CDR2 is YNNKEL (reference sequence). Remarks on this clonotype: What it binds is not known.

Sample-barcoded 5' priming and a J-beta primer mix drove a second PCR of 7 to 11 cycles. TCRdb called the 5' RACE reads again in MiXCR, with one record for every CDR3 protein. The sample has about 640,000 distinct CDR3 sequences; approximately 30% are singletons. Extracted total RNA amounted to at least 5.5 micrograms for each sample. This receptor was obtained from a woman older than 75 in good health. Sequencing input: blood. The rearrangement links TRBV3-1 to TRBJ2-7; D may be TRBD1 (6 bases). CDR3 amino acids: CASSQDGGQTYEQYF. The CDR3 DNA sequence: TGTGCCAGCAGCCAAGATGGGGGACAAACCTACGAGCAGTACTTC.